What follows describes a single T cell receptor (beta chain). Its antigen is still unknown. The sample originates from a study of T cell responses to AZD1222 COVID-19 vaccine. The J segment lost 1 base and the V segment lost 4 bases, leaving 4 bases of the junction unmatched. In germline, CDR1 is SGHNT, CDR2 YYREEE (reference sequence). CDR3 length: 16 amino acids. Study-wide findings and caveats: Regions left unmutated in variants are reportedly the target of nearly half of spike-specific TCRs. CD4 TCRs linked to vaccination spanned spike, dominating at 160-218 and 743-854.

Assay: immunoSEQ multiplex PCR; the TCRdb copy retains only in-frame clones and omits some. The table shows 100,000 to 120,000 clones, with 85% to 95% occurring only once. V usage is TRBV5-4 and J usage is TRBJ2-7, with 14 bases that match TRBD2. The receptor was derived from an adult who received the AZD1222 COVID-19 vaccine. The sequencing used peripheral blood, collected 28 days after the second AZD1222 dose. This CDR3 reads CASSPGLAGESYEQYF. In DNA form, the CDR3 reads TGTGCCAGCAGCCCGGGACTAGCGGGGGAGTCCTACGAGCAGTACTTC.